The entry that follows covers one T cell receptor (beta chain) sequence. TCR beta sequencing was performed on blood CD8+ and CD4+ T cells. RNA was extracted with the RNeasy kit, and a quantity of about 0.45 to 1 ug was reverse transcribed using random hexamers. The immunoSEQ assay covered 54 Vbeta and 13 Jbeta segments for CDR3. TCRdb ran MiXCR on the immunoSEQ multiplex PCR reads and lists one entry per CDR3 protein. Of 100,000 to 150,000 distinct CDR3 sequences listed, over 85% are singletons. The data originate from a study of CD8 T cells in Susac syndrome. Source material: CD8+ T cells from PBMCs. The sequence came from a human donor with multiple sclerosis.

CDR3 protein: CASSQVLDRANSPLHF. CDR3 DNA: TGCGCCAGCAGCCAAGTCCTGGACAGGGCCAATTCACCCCTCCACTTT. V usage is TRBV4-1 and J usage is TRBJ1-6; 8 nucleotides agree with TRBD1. There are 16 residues in the CDR3. The junction had 6 bases not matched to a gene; V was cut back by 1 base and J by 7 bases. Looked up from germline, CDR1 is MGHRA and CDR2 is YSYEKL.